This TCR beta chain was obtained from a study of cytomegalovirus exposure and HLA in healthy donors. Overall study: Unique TCRs from HLA-typed donors, 85 million to 100 million of them, were held in an early data release.

Primers for the PCR totalled 60 Vbeta and 13 Jbeta. The table came from immunoSEQ multiplex PCR; TCRdb's copy has only in-frame clones and leaves some out. The top ten clones hold about 2.3% of a sample with 95,000 to 110,000 clones, around 85% of them seen once. A remark on this clone: No antigen is known for it.

CDR1 SGHRS and CDR2 YFSETQ come from the germline V gene. The length of the CDR3 is 13 residues. With 3 bases clipped from V and 4 bases from J, the junction kept 3 bases outside the gene matches. Study findings and constraints: According to a later analysis, donors in an Asian-associated ancestry cluster reportedly had fewer N-insertions than the roughly 630-donor mean.

This sequence was found in a young man in good health and CMV-seronegative. The specimen was PBMCs. The rearrangement uses TRBV5-1 and TRBJ2-5; 7 nucleotides line up with TRBD1. The CDR3 is CASSWGQRETQYF. CDR3 DNA: TGCGCCAGCAGCTGGGGACAGAGAGAGACCCAGTACTTC.